Listed here are 7 T cell receptor beta chains from one sample, sequenced in a study of T cell repertoires in cytomegalovirus infection. MiXCR, applied by TCRdb to the reads, yields one record per CDR3 protein. The sample consists of approximately 250,000 distinct CDR3 sequences, under 8.5% of them appearing once. Material: PBMCs. The source is a human donor in good health (CMV status not recorded). Some clones in this sample may be carry-over from other donors' samples.

This clonotype was counted ten times or more. The chain is built from TRBV6-5 and TRBJ2-5; 7 bases fit TRBD2. The J segment lost 4 bases and the V segment lost 7 bases, leaving 12 bases of the junction unmatched. Per the germline V gene, CDR1 is MNHEY and CDR2 is SVGAGI. CDR3 length equals 15 residues. The CDR3 is CASTALRGMAETQYF. The CDR3 DNA follows: TGTGCCAGCACCGCTCTGCGGGGGATGGCAGAGACCCAGTACTTC.

This clonotype was found many times. The V gene is TRBV28, the J gene TRBJ1-5, with D possibly TRBD1 on 5 matching bases. Germline V gene data show CDR1 as MDHEN and CDR2 as SYDVKM. This CDR3 region has 15 residues. The V end lost 6 bases, the J end lost 1 base, and 13 bases lay between the germline ends. The DNA of the CDR3 is TGTGCCAGCAGGGGAACCGGGACCAGCAATCAGCCCCAGCATTTT. Its protein product is CASRGTGTSNQPQHF. Full variable domain (outside the CDR3, taken from reference TRBV28 and TRBJ1-5): DVKVTQSSRYLVKRTGEKVFLECVQDMDHENMFWYRQDPGLGLRLIYFSYDVKMKEKGDIPEGYSVSREKKERFSLILESASTNQTSMYLCASRGTGTSNQPQHFGDGTRLSIL.

There are many counts of this clonotype. The chain links TRBV6-1 to TRBJ1-5; tentative D call: TRBD1 (5 bases). V dropped 3 bases and J dropped 2 bases, with 14 bases sitting between them. Germline V gives CDR1 MNHNS, CDR2 SASEGT. CDR3 size: 16 residues. CDR3 DNA sequence: TGTGCCAGCAGTGATGGACACAACCACGGCAATCAGCCCCAGCATTTT. Translation: CASSDGHNHGNQPQHF.

This clonotype was picked up many times. J is TRBJ2-7 and V is TRBV5-1; either TRBD1 or TRBD2 may fit D (5 bases each). V dropped 7 bases and J dropped 7 bases, with 12 bases sitting between them. The CDR3 sequence is 11 residues long. CDR1 is SGHRS and CDR2 is YFSETQ in the germline V gene. The CDR3 sequence is CASGDGAEQYF. The DNA of the CDR3 is TGCGCCAGCGGGGACGGGGCGGAGCAGTACTTC.

In this sample, this clonotype turned up many times. The chain couples TRBV20-1 to TRBJ1-1, with TRBD1 matching 8 bases. Germline V gene lookup returns CDR1 DFQATT and CDR2 SNEGSKA (reference sequence). This CDR3 spans 13 amino acids. V trimming: 7 bases; J trimming: 3 bases; junction bases outside the gene matches: 7. The CDR3 region is CSGDGRGHTEAFF. CDR3 nucleotides: TGCAGTGGTGATGGCAGGGGGCACACTGAAGCTTTCTTT.

This clonotype was recorded at least ten times. This sequence joins TRBV20-1 and TRBJ2-5, with D uncertain. CDR3 length: 11 residues. Trimming took 5 bases from V and 7 from J, leaving 11 bases between them. Germline-derived CDR1 and CDR2 are DFQATT and SNEGSKA (reference sequence). CDR3 sequence: CSAPEPGTQYF. The CDR3 bases are TGCAGTGCTCCCGAGCCAGGGACCCAGTACTTC.

This clonotype was seen ten or more times. The V gene is TRBV20-1, the J gene TRBJ2-7, with no clear D. Germline values: CDR1 DFQATT, CDR2 SNEGSKA (reference sequence). The CDR3 extends over 14 amino acids. Trimming cost V 0 bases and J 2 bases, with 11 bases left between them. The CDR3 DNA follows: TGCAGTGCTAGAGAAGGTCGCCACCCCTACGAGCAGTACTTC. It yields the protein CSAREGRHPYEQYF.